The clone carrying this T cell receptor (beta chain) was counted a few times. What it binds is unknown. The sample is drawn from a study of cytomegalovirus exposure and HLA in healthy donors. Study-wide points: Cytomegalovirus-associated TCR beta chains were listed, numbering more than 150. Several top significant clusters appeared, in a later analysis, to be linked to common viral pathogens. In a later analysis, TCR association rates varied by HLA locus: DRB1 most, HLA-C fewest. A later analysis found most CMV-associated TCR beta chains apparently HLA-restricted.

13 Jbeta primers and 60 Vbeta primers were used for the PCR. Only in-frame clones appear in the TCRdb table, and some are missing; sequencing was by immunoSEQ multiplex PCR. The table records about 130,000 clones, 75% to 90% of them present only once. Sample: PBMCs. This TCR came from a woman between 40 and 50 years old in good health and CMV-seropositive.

CDR3 residues: CASTLYGEQFF. For the CDR3, the DNA is TGTGCCAGTACCCTATATGGTGAGCAGTTCTTC. The rearrangement joins TRBV19 to TRBJ2-1; D gene ambiguous. The V end lost 7 bases, the J end lost 9 bases, and 10 bases lay between the germline ends. The CDR3 has 11 residues. The V gene's germline CDR1 is LNHDA and CDR2 SQIVND (reference sequence).